The next 20 T cell receptor beta chains were all read from a single sample in a study of cytomegalovirus exposure and HLA in healthy donors. The PCR made use of 60 Vbeta and 13 Jbeta primers. Some clones are missing from TCRdb's copy, which holds only in-frame ones; the method was immunoSEQ multiplex PCR. Seen here are 100,000 or so clones, approximately 75% observed once, and the top ten hold 1.5% to 2%. Input material: PBMCs. Receptors were obtained from a woman in her forties in good health and CMV-seronegative.

This clone appeared a few times. The V gene is TRBV6-6, the J gene TRBJ2-3; no clear D. Trimming took 0 bases from V and 2 from J, leaving 9 bases between them. CDR1 is MNHNY, CDR2 SVGAGI, per germline (reference sequence). The CDR3 length is 15 residues. CDR3 residues: CASSYSGGFTDTQYF. CDR3 DNA: TGTGCCAGCAGTTACTCCGGCGGATTCACAGATACGCAGTATTTT.

J is TRBJ2-7 and V is TRBV23-1, with D possibly TRBD1 on 6 matching bases. TRBV23-1 is annotated as an ORF whose role is uncertain. Trimming shortened V by 4 bases and J by 0 bases, and 7 bases separated the two germline ends. The CDR3 consists of 13 residues. CDR3 residues: CASSRQDSYEQYF. DNA of the CDR3: TGCGCCAGCAGTCGACAGGACTCCTACGAGCAGTACTTC.

This clone was observed a few times. V usage is TRBV7-2 and J usage is TRBJ1-2, with D maybe TRBD1 (6 bases). Trimming shortened V by 3 bases and J by 3 bases, and 11 bases separated the two germline ends. The CDR3 extends over 14 amino acids. Germline CDR1 is SGHTA and CDR2 is FQGNSA. The CDR3 loop reads CASSFNRAHYGYTF. CDR3 DNA: TGTGCCAGCAGCTTTAACAGGGCTCACTATGGCTACACCTTC.

Note on this clone: The junction shows a germline mismatch at one end, possibly a read error. V and J are TRBV7-9 and TRBJ2-7; no clear D gene. CDR3 length equals 13 residues. Germline assignment: CDR1 SEHNR and CDR2 FQNEAQ (reference sequence). The CDR3 DNA reads TGTTCCAGCAGCCCCTCAGAGGAGCACGAGCAGTACTTC. It encodes CSSSPSEEHEQYF.

The chain is built from TRBV9 and TRBJ2-5; 9 nucleotides line up with TRBD2. J lost 4 bases, V lost 4 bases, and 14 bases had no gene match. This CDR3 has 17 amino acids. Germline lookup yields CDR1 SGDLS and CDR2 YYNGEE. The CDR3 DNA reads TGTGCCAGCAGCCAGGGTCTTGGCGGGAGGGCCCGAGAGACCCAGTACTTC. Protein sequence: CASSQGLGGRARETQYF.

The chain is built from TRBV7-3 and TRBJ2-3; 8 bases match TRBD2. The CDR3 consists of 15 residues. Unmatched junction bases numbered 5, after V lost 4 bases and J lost 2 bases. The germline V gene encodes CDR1 SGHTA and CDR2 FQGTGA. In DNA, the CDR3 is TGTGCCAGCAGCTCCATAGCGGGGCTCACAGATACGCAGTATTTT. Amino acids: CASSSIAGLTDTQYF. The full variable domain, completed using reference TRBV7-3 and TRBJ2-3, is GAGVSQTPSNKVTEKGKYVELRCDPISGHTALYWYRQSLGQGPEFLIYFQGTGAADDSGLPNDRFFAVRPEGSVSTLKIQRTERGDSAVYLCASSSIAGLTDTQYFGPGTRLTVL.

The rearrangement links TRBV11-3 to TRBJ2-2; weak D call: TRBD2 (5 bases). The germline gives CDR1 SGHNT, CDR2 YENEEA. V was pared by 4 bases and J by 6 bases, with 12 bases between. This CDR3 has 14 residues. CDR3 nucleotide sequence: TGTGCCAGCAGCTCCCTTTCTAGCTCCGGGGAGCTGTTTTTT. This translates into CASSSLSSSGELFF.

The chain joins TRBV7-9 to TRBJ2-4; 11 bases are shared with TRBD2. The junction had 6 bases not matched to a gene; V was cut back by 8 bases and J by 0 bases. CDR3 length: 16 amino acids. Germline V gene data show CDR1 as SEHNR and CDR2 as FQNEAQ (reference sequence). The CDR3 loop is CASAATSGVAKNIQYF. CDR3 DNA sequence: TGTGCCAGCGCCGCGACTAGCGGGGTAGCCAAAAACATTCAGTACTTC.

In regard to this clone: This specimen includes other DNA sequences encoding the same CDR3. This chain links TRBV21-1 with TRBJ2-1; TRBD2, the table's D call, lacks a check against the DNA. TRBV21-1 constitutes a pseudogene. The CDR3 length is 18 residues. The CDR3 nucleotides are TGTGCCAGCAGCACTTGGACCCTCCTAGCGGGAGGGCCATATGAGCAGTTCTTC. Translation: CASSTWTLLAGGPYEQFF.

This clone was observed a few times. The chain uses TRBV27 and TRBJ2-5; tentative D call: TRBD1 (5 bases). The CDR3 extends over 15 amino acids. The V end was cut by 2 bases, the J end by 1 base, with 11 bases between. Germline V gene lookup returns CDR1 MNHEY and CDR2 SMNVEV (reference sequence). The CDR3 nucleotides are TGTGCCAGCAGTTTAAGCTGGGGCAGCCAAGAGACCCAGTACTTC. It encodes CASSLSWGSQETQYF.

This chain uses TRBV4-3 with TRBJ2-7; 7 bases align to TRBD1. Germline V gene lookup returns CDR1 LGHNA and CDR2 YSLEER. This CDR3 spans 14 amino acids. V trimming: 1 base; J trimming: 0 bases; junction bases outside the gene matches: 0. The CDR3 here is CASSQGDSSYEQYF. CDR3 bases: TGCGCCAGCAGCCAAGGGGACAGCTCCTACGAGCAGTACTTC.

V usage is TRBV7-2 and J usage is TRBJ1-2; TRBD1 aligns across 12 bases. Germline values: CDR1 SGHTA, CDR2 FQGNSA. J lost 7 bases, V lost 0 bases, and 3 bases had no gene match. The CDR3 runs to 15 residues. CDR3 loop: CASSLAGTGGFGYTF. DNA of the CDR3: TGTGCCAGCAGCTTAGCGGGGACAGGGGGCTTTGGCTACACCTTC.

The chain joins TRBV7-8 to TRBJ2-1, with D possibly matching TRBD2 (5 bases). Trimming removed 6 bases from V and 5 bases from J, with 8 bases in between. Looked up from germline, CDR1 is SGHVS and CDR2 is FQNEAQ. The CDR3 has 12 amino acids. CDR3 amino acids: CASRGRNNEQFF. The CDR3 nucleotides are TGTGCCAGCAGGGGGAGAAACAATGAGCAGTTCTTC.

This clone was seen a handful of times. The chain has TRBV10-3 and TRBJ2-7; a possible D gene is TRBD1 (6 bases). This CDR3 is built from 16 residues. V lost 0 bases and J lost 2, with 14 bases in between. Germline V gene lookup returns CDR1 ENHRY and CDR2 SYGVKD. The CDR3 sequence is CAISESGGRATYEQYF. CDR3 sequence (DNA): TGTGCCATCAGTGAGTCTGGGGGCAGGGCGACCTACGAGCAGTACTTC.

The rearrangement uses TRBV6-4 and TRBJ2-2; 10 bases are a match to TRBD2. V shed 7 bases and J 6 bases; nucleotides not matched to a gene: 8. Germline CDR1 is MRHNA and CDR2 is SNTAGT. The CDR3 has 15 residues. For the CDR3, the DNA is TGTGCCAGCATGCAGCGGGGGGGCCGGCCCGGGGAGCTGTTTTTT. Translation: CASMQRGGRPGELFF.

This clone appeared a single time. The V call is TRBV5-4, the J call TRBJ2-2; D is perhaps TRBD2 (6 bases). In germline, CDR1 is SGHNT, CDR2 YYREEE (reference sequence). The CDR3 totals 13 residues. The V end lost 4 bases, the J end lost 6 bases, and 10 bases lay between the germline ends. CDR3 region: CASSLASPGELFF. CDR3 nucleotides: TGTGCCAGCAGCCTAGCGAGTCCCGGGGAGCTGTTTTTT.

V usage is TRBV5-1 and J usage is TRBJ2-3, with D perhaps matching TRBD2 (6 bases). The CDR3 runs to 17 residues. Germline V CDR1 and CDR2: SGHRS, YFSETQ. Trimming took 0 bases from V and 1 from J, leaving 15 bases between them. The CDR3 DNA follows: TGCGCCAGCAGCTTGGTAGCGGCGAGCAGTGGCACAGATACGCAGTATTTT. Translation: CASSLVAASSGTDTQYF.

This clone occurred a few times. The chain recombines TRBV9 with TRBJ1-4, with 7 nucleotides matching TRBD1. CDR1 is SGDLS, CDR2 YYNGEE, per germline. Trimming at V came to 3 bases and at J to 4 bases, leaving 3 bases not matched to a gene. CDR3 length: 14 amino acids. CDR3 nucleotide sequence: TGTGCCAGCAGCGCGACAGGGTATAATGAAAAACTGTTTTTT. Encoded protein: CASSATGYNEKLFF.

The chain couples TRBV2 to TRBJ2-7, with a tentative D call TRBD1 (7 bases). V was shortened by 5 bases and J by 2 bases, with 19 bases between the two germline ends. Germline assignment: CDR1 SNHLY and CDR2 FYNNEI. The CDR3 is 16 amino acids. The CDR3 DNA reads as TGTGCCAGCAGTCCCTGGAGGGGGACAGAACCCTACGAGCAGTACTTC. Protein product: CASSPWRGTEPYEQYF.

This chain links TRBV11-2 with TRBJ2-1; D call uncertain. The CDR3 runs 17 residues. The V end lost 1 base, the J end lost 0 bases, and 13 bases lay between the germline ends. Germline V lookup: CDR1 SGHAT, CDR2 FQNNGV. The CDR3 DNA sequence: TGTGCCAGCAGCTTAGTCTTGAGAGCTCGCTCCTACAATGAGCAGTTCTTC. Encoded protein: CASSLVLRARSYNEQFF.